This entry concerns a single TCR beta chain. This specimen belongs to a study of beta chain features in type 1 diabetes. Study-level information: The samples had roughly 100,000,000 sorted cells examined in all.

The investigators reverse transcribed all of the isolated RNA, so they sequenced expressed TCRB transcripts. The assay was immunoSEQ multiplex PCR, and TCRdb's table has in-frame clones only and misses some. The repertoire holds 310,000 or so clones, 7% to 9% seen once, with 0.44% in the top ten. The V gene lost 6 bases and the J gene lost 2 bases, with 14 bases spanning the gap. The CDR3 spans 14 residues. The germline CDR1 and CDR2 sequences are LNHDA and SQIVND (reference sequence). The sequence was obtained from a woman aged 18-29 years in good health. The chain combines TRBV19 with TRBJ2-7; the D gene is possibly TRBD1 (5 bases). Specimen: central memory CD4+ T cells from blood. The CDR3: CASRSGPQPYEQYF. CDR3 in DNA: TGTGCCAGTAGATCAGGGCCCCAACCCTACGAGCAGTACTTC.